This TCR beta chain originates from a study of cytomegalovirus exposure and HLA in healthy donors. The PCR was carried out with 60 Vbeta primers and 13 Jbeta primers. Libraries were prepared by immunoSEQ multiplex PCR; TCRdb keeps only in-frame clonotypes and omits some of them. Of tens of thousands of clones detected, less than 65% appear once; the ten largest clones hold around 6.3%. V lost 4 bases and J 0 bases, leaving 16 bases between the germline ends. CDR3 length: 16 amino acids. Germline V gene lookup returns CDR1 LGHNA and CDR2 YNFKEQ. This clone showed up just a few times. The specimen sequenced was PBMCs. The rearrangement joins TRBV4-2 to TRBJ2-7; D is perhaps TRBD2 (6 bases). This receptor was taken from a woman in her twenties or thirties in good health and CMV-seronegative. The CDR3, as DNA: TGTGCCAGCAGCCCGATTACGGGAGTGGGCTCCTACGAGCAGTACTTC. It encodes CASSPITGVGSYEQYF.